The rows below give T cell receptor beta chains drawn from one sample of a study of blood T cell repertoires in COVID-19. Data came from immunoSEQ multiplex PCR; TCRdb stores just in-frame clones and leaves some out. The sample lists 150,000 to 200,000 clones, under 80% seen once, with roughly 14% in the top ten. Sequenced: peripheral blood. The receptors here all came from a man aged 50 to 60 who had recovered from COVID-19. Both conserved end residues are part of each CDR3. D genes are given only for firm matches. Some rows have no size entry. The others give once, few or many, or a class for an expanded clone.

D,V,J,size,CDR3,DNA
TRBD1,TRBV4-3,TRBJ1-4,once,CASSERPQGSGEKLFF,TGCGCCAGCAGCGAAAGACCACAGGGGTCGGGGGAAAAACTGTTTTTT
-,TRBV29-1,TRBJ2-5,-,CSVEQGSQETQYF,TGCAGCGTTGAACAGGGCAGCCAAGAGACCCAGTACTTC
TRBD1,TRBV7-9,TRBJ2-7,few,CASSPGGSGEQYF,TGTGCCAGCAGCCCAGGGGGCAGCGGCGAGCAGTACTTC
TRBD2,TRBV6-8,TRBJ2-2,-,CASSISGRNTGELFF,TGTGCCAGCAGCATTAGCGGGAGGAACACCGGGGAGCTGTTTTTT
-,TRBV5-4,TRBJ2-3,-,CASSLAGQHPDTQYF,TGTGCCAGCAGCTTGGCGGGTCAGCACCCAGATACGCAGTATTTT
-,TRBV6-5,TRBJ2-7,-,CASSRTWSYEQYF,TGTGCCAGCAGTCGTACATGGTCCTACGAGCAGTACTTC
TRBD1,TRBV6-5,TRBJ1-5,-,CASRGTGLNQPQHF,TGTGCCAGCAGGGGGACAGGCCTTAATCAGCCCCAGCATTTT
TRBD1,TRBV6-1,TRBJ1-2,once,CASSEAGQGAPRYGYTF,TGTGCCAGCAGTGAAGCGGGACAGGGGGCCCCCCGCTATGGCTACACCTTC
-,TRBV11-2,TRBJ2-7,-,CASSLATGWYEQYF,TGTGCCAGCAGCTTAGCCACAGGGTGGTACGAGCAGTACTTC
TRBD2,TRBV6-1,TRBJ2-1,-,CASSELLAGRTYNEQFF,TGTGCCAGCAGTGAATTGCTAGCGGGACGAACCTACAATGAGCAGTTCTTC
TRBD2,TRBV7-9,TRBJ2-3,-,CASSLLTSDTDTQYF,TGTGCCAGCAGCCTTCTCACTAGCGACACAGATACGCAGTATTTT
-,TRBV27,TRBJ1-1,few,CASSPPLQGGRRMNTEAFF,TGTGCCAGCAGTCCCCCCCTACAGGGCGGTAGAAGAATGAACACTGAAGCTTTCTTT
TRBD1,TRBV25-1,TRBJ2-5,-,CASSALDRDQETQYF,TGTGCCAGCAGTGCTTTGGACAGGGACCAAGAGACCCAGTACTTC
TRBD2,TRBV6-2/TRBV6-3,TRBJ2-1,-,CASSSIYTSGSGNEQFF,TGTGCCAGCAGCTCAATCTATACTAGCGGGAGCGGAAATGAGCAGTTCTTC
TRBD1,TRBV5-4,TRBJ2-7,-,CASSPPWQGDHEQYF,TGTGCCAGCAGCCCCCCATGGCAGGGGGACCACGAGCAGTACTTC
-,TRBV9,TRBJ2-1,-,CASSIGTRSDEQFF,TGTGCCAGCAGCATTGGGACTCGCAGCGATGAGCAGTTCTTC